This T cell receptor (beta chain) was documented in a study of Ad26.COV2.S vaccination and SARS-CoV-2 variants. Study context: Donor got 5x10^10 or 1x10^11 viral particles of Ad26.COV2.S.

Treatment defined: around 19 received Ad26.COV2.S at low or high dose, single or two shots; about five received placebo; per-sample allocation not given. Collection of the samples took place on day 63 after the first injection of vaccine or placebo. This CDR3 region has 11 residues. Germline V gene sequence: CDR1 DFQATT, CDR2 SNEGSKA (reference sequence). Trimming shortened V by 3 bases and J by 4 bases, and 6 bases separated the two germline ends. Only in-frame clones appear in the TCRdb table, and some are missing; sequencing was by immunoSEQ multiplex PCR. The data show 200,000 to 250,000 clones, 85% to 90% seen once.

The receptor's source is a person aged 18-65 years who received the Ad26.COV2.S COVID-19 vaccine or a placebo. The genes are TRBV20-1 and TRBJ1-2; D unresolved. The sequences come from peripheral blood, collected in a trial of Ad26.COV2.S vaccine versus placebo. CDR3 region: CSARGVYGYTF. The CDR3 bases are TGCAGTGCTAGGGGCGTCTATGGCTACACCTTC.